This T cell receptor beta chain emerged from a study of response to subunit inactivated influenza vaccine. Whole-study results and caveats: Each seasonal flu vaccination may recruit only limited new T cells, authors suggested.

TCRdb re-called the RT-PCR reads through MiXCR, storing one row per CDR3 protein. The sample shows some 640,000 distinct CDR3 sequences, roughly 14% of them seen only once. CDR3 length equals 14 residues. A remark on this clonotype: Its antigen is unidentified. A much larger clone differs from this one at a single base, so this may be a read error.

The V call is TRBV12-3 or TRBV12-4, the J call TRBJ1-4; a weak D match, TRBD1 (5 bases). The clonotype comes from a middle-aged man who received an inactivated influenza vaccine. The sample in question was PBMCs from blood, obtained around 14 days before vaccination. The CDR3 sequence: CASSFRDGNERLFF. For the CDR3, the DNA is TGTGCCAGCAGCTTCCGGGACGGTAATGAAAGACTGTTTTTT.